This TCR beta chain appears in the sequencing data of a study of cytomegalovirus exposure and HLA in healthy donors. Trimming cost V 3 bases and J 4 bases, with 4 bases left between them. Per the germline V gene, CDR1 is LNHDA and CDR2 is SQIVND (reference sequence). The CDR3 loop spans 12 amino acids. The PCR ran on 60 Vbeta and 13 Jbeta primers. Assay: immunoSEQ multiplex PCR; the TCRdb copy retains only in-frame clones and omits some. Here the sample spans some 120,000 clones, 60% to 85% being singletons. This receptor was identified in a man aged 30-40 years in good health and CMV-seronegative. The sequenced sample consisted of PBMCs. The chain recombines TRBV19 with TRBJ2-1; no reliable D call. CDR3 in DNA: TGTGCCAGTAGTATCCAGTACAATGAGCAGTTCTTC. It specifies CASSIQYNEQFF.